This T cell receptor (beta chain) came from a study of T cell responses to AZD1222 COVID-19 vaccine. Study-level information: Analysis merged second doses at about 4 or about 12 weeks.

Here immunoSEQ multiplex PCR was the method, and the copy in TCRdb shows in-frame clones only, minus some. The sample has 90,000 to 150,000 clones; roughly 88% are singletons. V was shortened by 2 bases and J by 4 bases, with 9 bases between the two germline ends. Germline V gives CDR1 SNHLY, CDR2 FYNNEI. The CDR3 spans 14 residues. Note on this clone: Its specificity is unknown.

Study-wide findings and caveats: Across spike, vaccine-associated CD4 TCRs were found, dominant at 160-218 and 743-854. Clonal diversity may have been underestimated in mostly white British donors.

This receptor was identified in an adult in good health. V usage is TRBV2 and J usage is TRBJ1-3; tentatively, D is TRBD1 (6 bases). Specimen: peripheral blood, collected on day 0 of AZD1222 vaccination. CDR3: CASSELTGGNTIYF. CDR3 nucleotides: TGTGCCAGCAGTGAATTAACAGGGGGAAACACCATATATTTT.